This TCR beta chain appears in the sequencing data of a study of T cell clones after liver transplantation. Turning to the study itself: TCRbeta sequencing after a pre-transplant mixed lymphocyte reaction identified graft-donor-reactive clones, later tracked in post-transplant blood.

Profiling relied on immunoSEQ multiplex PCR, and the TCRdb table lists in-frame clones only, not all of them. The table records 93,000 or so clones, around 80% of them present only once. Trimming took 5 bases from V and 8 from J, leaving 12 bases between them. The CDR3 sequence is 12 residues long. The germline gives CDR1 ENHRY, CDR2 SYGVKD. Material: CD4+ T cells from blood, obtained around 4 years after liver transplant. The J gene is TRBJ1-2, the V gene TRBV10-3; D gene unclear. This TCR derives from a human patient who received a liver transplant. The graft donor may be the source of some T cells. The CDR3: CAISPEGHGYTF. DNA of the CDR3: TGTGCCATCAGTCCCGAGGGTCACGGCTACACCTTC.